This T cell receptor (beta chain) was captured by sequencing in a study of cytomegalovirus exposure and HLA in healthy donors (TCRdb year 2017). For the wider study: An earlier analysis of approximately 600 of the donors reported 250 to 300 Gb of sequence data and 117 million unique TCR beta sequences from roughly 200 million T cells. An early release that covered roughly 600 HLA-typed donors contained around 300 gigabases of sequencing data and about 93 million unique TCR sequences. A separate validation cohort of some 130 different subjects was used in addition to the 666-subject first cohort. Typing coverage differed by locus: A, B, C, DRB1 and DQB1 were typed in about 629-640 donors, DQA1 in about 500, DPA1 in around 600, and DPB1 in approximately 450. To predict cytomegalovirus infection status, the study combined high-throughput TCR immunosequencing, statistical association of individual TCRs with disease status, and machine learning. The later analysis used no new phenotypic data to find candidate immune exposures, relying instead on TCR beta sequences and their occurrence across donors. The study was designed to test whether signatures of past pathogen exposure could be identified by cataloging public T cell receptors. In an earlier analysis of roughly 580 of the donors, high-throughput TCR beta sequencing was used to judge whether each TCR beta V gene segment behaved as functional or pseudogenic. To study patterns of TCR occurrence, a later analysis re-analyzed previously published TCR beta repertoires from 666 donors and added high-resolution HLA genotyping. Alongside the repertoire data, information on donor age, sex, ethnicity and CMV serostatus was compiled. Every repertoire in the discovery cohort had been generated on one and the same sequencing platform. In a later genetic analysis, genome-wide SNP genotypes for about 55% of the roughly 700 donors were used, and that subset was treated as a discovery cohort. Several DR-DQ haplotypes were handled as single units for association and clustering because linkage in the cohort was strong. HLA typing included class I and class II loci at four-digit resolution. The study profiled the T cell repertoires of 500 to 800 subjects by immunosequencing and related them to cytomegalovirus serostatus. Of the 398 genotyped donors, 75% to 85% were placed in the genetic ancestry cluster associated with self-reported Caucasian donors. On average, around 230,000 unique TCR beta nucleotide sequences were sequenced per donor among some 420 genotyped donors of the cohort, with approximately 18% of those sequences being non-productive. The full study reports these points: A group of highly shared sequence variants was considered likely to be a technical artifact of the sequencing pipeline. About 17 rarely observed V segments, including chromosome 9 orphons, were excluded from the earlier analysis of almost 600 of the donors because counts were too low. Broadly in line with IMGT annotations, most TCR beta V segments showed up in productive rearrangements about 90% or about 30% of the time in an earlier analysis of roughly 590 of the donors. A later analysis found that TCR association rates varied across HLA loci, with DRB1 alleles showing the most associated TCRs and HLA-C alleles the fewest. The authors suggested that the approach could potentially be generalized to other disease states and immunological phenotypes. The only immune exposure information available for the cohort was CMV serostatus. Correlated functional status among segregating V segments might be attributable to linkage disequilibrium, but an unknown experimental factor could not be ruled out. In a later analysis, several top co-occurrence clusters were reported to appear linked to parvovirus B19, influenza, CMV and Epstein-Barr virus. The cohort was sequenced for TCR beta chains only, and without alpha or paired-chain data the features that could be detected were limited. The classifier was reported to diagnose cytomegalovirus status with high specificity and sensitivity in both the original and validation cohorts. A further reported finding was that TCR beta sequences accurately predicted the HLA-A and HLA-B alleles for most subjects in the first cohort. In a later analysis, HLA-associated TCR beta chains showed more clonal expansion and lower generation probabilities than non-associated chains that were equally common. Strong co-occurrence of HLA alleles, especially DR and DQ, made assigning TCR associations to individual alleles difficult. Across donors, most TCR sequences were observed very rarely, whereas some public TCRs were present in many individuals. The presence/absence analyses assumed that sequencing depth was roughly uniform across donors, and that assumption may not be true. A later genetic analysis reported fewer N-insertions in productive TCRs among donors in an Asian-associated ancestry cluster than the roughly 690-donor mean. Three of the identified cytomegalovirus-associated TCR beta chains were confirmed in vitro to be specific for cytomegalovirus antigens. The study gave a list of about 160 TCR beta chains associated with cytomegalovirus. Because HLA typing was missing for some donors at each locus, association tests included only the typed subset. At a false discovery rate of 0.05, a later analysis linked under 20,000 TCR beta sequences to specific HLA alleles. A later analysis found that most CMV-associated TCR beta chains appeared HLA-restricted, with HLA associations seemingly driven largely by CMV exposure. In a later genetic analysis, a missense DCLRE1C variant was associated with V-gene and J-gene trimming of TCR beta chains, and the association was replicated in an independent cohort.

Remarks on this clone: Its antigen is still unknown. Base qualities are not at hand, and no much larger clone is one base apart.

The cohort consisted of some 730 healthy bone marrow donors. At the time of sampling, every cohort member was nominally healthy, though immune exposures that went unrecorded were likely present. The donor tested CMV seronegative and was one of the 352 seronegative cohort members. A peripheral blood sample was collected from each donor, and TCR beta sequencing was performed on peripheral blood mononuclear cells. The Qiagen DNeasy Blood Extraction Kit was used to extract genomic DNA from the blood cell samples. To prepare the library, the immunoSEQ multiplex PCR assay was applied. For the multiplex PCR, a mixture combining 60 forward primers for TCR Vbeta segments and 13 reverse primers for TCR Jbeta segments was used. A multiplex PCR assay on genomic DNA amplified the CDR3 region of rearranged TCR beta genes. The Illumina HiSeq System was used to sequence the amplified TCR beta libraries as 87-base-pair reads. The published analysis was carried out like this. A later analysis counted tens of millions of unique TCR beta chains across the 666 repertoires, and 10 million to 12 million of these chains were shared by at least two donors. Raw reads were error-corrected and collapsed into unique sequences by a nearest-neighbor algorithm in which closely related sequences were merged to remove PCR and sequencing errors. V, D and J gene segments were assigned by aligning CDR3 sequences to IMGT reference sequences. For a sequence to be retained, a match of at least six nucleotides was required to both a V gene segment and a J gene segment. A rearrangement counted as productive if the CDR3 had no stop codons and remained in frame with V and J, and every other rearrangement counted as non-productive. Following IMGT convention, CDR3 was defined as the stretch from the second conserved V-encoded cysteine up to the conserved J-encoded phenylalanine. In an earlier analysis of approximately 500 of the donors, sequences lacking an unambiguous match to a single V gene segment were excluded. An earlier analysis of 550 to 650 of the donors classified V segments as functional when productive rearrangements were above 56.7% and as segregating when the standard deviation between donors was above 5%. A statistical classification framework was developed to diagnose cytomegalovirus status using the catalog of TCR beta chain sequences. In a later analysis, V and J genes were assigned by comparing TCR nucleotide sequences against IMGT/GENE-DB human TR gene sequences. In a later analysis, CDR3 sequences and most-parsimonious VDJ recombination scenarios were assigned using the TCRdist pipeline. In a later analysis, each TCR beta chain was defined by its CDR3 amino acid sequence together with its V-gene family, and reads without a unique V-gene family were excluded. A later analysis removed 550 to 650 highly shared, low-generation-probability nucleotide sequences to deal with suspected cross-contamination and a sequencing artifact. In a later analysis, a clonal expansion index was calculated for each public chain from normalized within-repertoire ranks of inferred template counts. In a later analysis, generation probabilities were computed with a VDJ recombination model fitted to out-of-frame rearrangements, and the resulting probabilities were checked against IGoR. In a later analysis, hypergeometric tests were used to score TCR-TCR, TCR-HLA and TCR-CMV co-occurrence, with a repertoire-size bias correction applied to TCR pairs. A later analysis estimated false discovery rates by permuting HLA or CMV assignments 20 times. In a later analysis, co-occurring TCRs were grouped with DBSCAN, and TCRdist sequence similarity was added when clustering was performed within HLA-allele-positive subsets. For co-occurrence clustering, repertoires with fewer than 30,000 or more than 120,000 public chains were excluded, along with five repertoires with anomalous nucleotide sharing. The clones in this table, taken by TCRdb from immuneACCESS, are in-frame only. Not every clone is retained; where verified, under half of the shortfall comes from an unresolved V gene, and the cause of the rest is unknown. The D gene and trimming were derived from the DNA, and the V and J assignments and clone size from that table. The sample contains approximately 100,000 clones, about three quarters of them found a single time. The ten top clones hold less than 3.5% of the sample.

The source material was PBMCs. This receptor was identified in a female donor in good health and CMV-seronegative.

DNA sequence: TGTGCCAGCAGCCCGCCGACGGAGTACAATGAGCAGTTCTTC. Its protein reads: CASSPPTEYNEQFF. The V gene is TRBV5-6 and the J gene is TRBJ2-1, with the D gene call left open. The CDR3 numbers 14 residues from cysteine through phenylalanine. The only DNA kept is the CDR3, 42 bases in frame from the first base. The germline V gene supplies CDR1 SGHDT and CDR2 YYEEEE. Trimming removed 4 bases from V and 4 bases from J, leaving 12 bases between the germline ends.